Listed below are T cell receptor beta chains from one sample, sequenced in a study of shared clonotypes between healthy human individuals. Using immunoSEQ multiplex PCR, the repertoire was profiled, and TCRdb retains in-frame clones only, with some absent. The sample lists over a million clones; more than 65% were seen once. Sequenced sample: memory CD4+ T cells sorted from blood. The receptors originated from a man younger than 30 in good health. Each CDR3 is given with its conserved first and last residue. The order of the fields is J gene, D gene, V gene, clone size, CDR3 protein, CDR3 DNA. The D gene is left open where the match is weak. Rows give clone size only sometimes, using once, few, many, or a class for an expanded clone.

TRBJ2-2	-	TRBV21-1	-	CASSKKGTSGVPGGTGELFF	TGTGCCAGCAGCAAAAAGGGGACTAGCGGAGTCCCCGGGGGGACCGGGGAGCTGTTTTTT
TRBJ2-2	TRBD1	TRBV5-4	-	CASTPQGARTGELFF	TGTGCCAGTACCCCTCAGGGGGCTCGGACCGGGGAGCTGTTTTTT
TRBJ1-2	-	TRBV27	-	CASSLPGGYGYTF	TGTGCCAGCAGTCTACCGGGTGGCTATGGCTACACCTTC
TRBJ2-7	TRBD1	TRBV6-5	-	CASSADRGQMSEQYF	TGTGCCAGCAGTGCCGACAGGGGGCAAATGAGCGAGCAGTACTTC
TRBJ1-2	TRBD1	TRBV5-4	-	CASSFRTGSGYTF	TGTGCCAGCAGCTTCAGGACAGGGAGTGGCTACACCTTC
TRBJ2-7	-	TRBV5-1	-	CASSLTPLYEQYF	TGCGCCAGCAGCTTGACCCCGCTCTACGAGCAGTACTTC
TRBJ2-1	-	TRBV10-3	-	CAISLGSPPDNEQFF	TGTGCCATCAGTCTGGGGTCCCCCCCTGACAATGAGCAGTTCTTC
TRBJ1-6	-	TRBV5-5	-	CASSSVRADLRTSPLHF	TGTGCCAGCAGCTCGGTCAGAGCGGACCTCCGCACTTCACCCCTCCACTTT
TRBJ1-6	-	TRBV7-9	-	CASSRQGSNSPLHF	TGTGCCAGCAGCCGTCAGGGTTCTAATTCACCCCTCCACTTT
TRBJ2-3	-	TRBV9	-	CASSSLFGADTQYF	TGTGCCAGCAGCTCCCTTTTCGGTGCAGATACGCAGTATTTT
TRBJ2-6	-	TRBV28	-	CASGTGFSGANVLTF	TGTGCCAGCGGGACCGGTTTTTCTGGGGCCAACGTCCTGACTTTC
TRBJ1-3	-	TRBV2	-	CASSDGTHSGNTIYF	TGTGCCAGCAGTGATGGGACGCACTCTGGAAACACCATATATTTT
TRBJ1-1	-	TRBV10-3	-	CAISRTPDTEAFF	TGTGCCATCAGCCGAACCCCAGACACTGAAGCTTTCTTT
TRBJ1-2	-	TRBV7-2	few	CASSWVQGTYGYTF	TGTGCCAGCAGCTGGGTACAGGGTACCTATGGCTACACCTTC
TRBJ2-7	TRBD2	TRBV6-5	-	CASTESGGYEQYF	TGTGCCAGCACCGAAAGCGGGGGCTACGAGCAGTACTTC
TRBJ2-5	-	TRBV5-1	-	CASSLSLETQYF	TGCGCCAGCAGCTTGTCACTAGAGACCCAGTACTTC
TRBJ1-2	-	TRBV5-4	-	CASSSPGGYGYTF	TGTGCCAGCAGTTCTCCTGGTGGCTATGGCTACACCTTC
TRBJ2-1	-	TRBV11-3	-	CASSLQQGLSNEQFF	TGTGCCAGCAGCTTACAACAGGGATTGAGCAATGAGCAGTTCTTC
TRBJ1-4	-	TRBV10-3	once	CASRAPNEKLFF	TGTGCCAGCCGGGCCCCAAATGAAAAACTGTTTTTT
TRBJ1-1	-	TRBV6-6	-	CASSLYTEAFF	TGTGCCAGCAGTCTATACACTGAAGCTTTCTTT
TRBJ1-6	-	TRBV18	-	CASSPVYTGNSPLHF	TGTGCCAGCTCACCCGTGTATACAGGGAATTCACCCCTCCACTTT
TRBJ2-5	TRBD2	TRBV10-3	-	CAISIGSGGGQETQYF	TGTGCCATCAGTATTGGTAGCGGGGGGGGGCAAGAGACCCAGTACTTC
TRBJ1-1	-	TRBV29-1	-	CSVHGEGDTEAFF	TGCAGCGTTCATGGCGAAGGGGACACTGAAGCTTTCTTT
TRBJ2-1	-	TRBV7-2	-	CASSLGPDSYNEQFF	TGTGCCAGCAGCTTAGGGCCAGACTCCTACAATGAGCAGTTCTTC
TRBJ2-1	-	TRBV9	-	CASSVGQTGANEQFF	TGTGCCAGCAGCGTAGGTCAAACGGGGGCCAATGAGCAGTTCTTC
TRBJ1-5	-	TRBV5-8	-	CASSRVRGNSNQPQHF	TGTGCCAGCAGCCGCGTCAGGGGAAATAGCAATCAGCCCCAGCATTTT
TRBJ2-7	TRBD1	TRBV5-1	-	CASSWTTGGNNEQYF	TGCGCCAGCAGCTGGACTACAGGGGGCAACAACGAGCAGTACTTC
TRBJ2-6	-	TRBV27	-	CASSLFRPGSGANVLTF	TGTGCCAGCAGTTTATTTCGCCCGGGAAGTGGGGCCAACGTCCTGACTTTC
TRBJ2-1	-	TRBV6-4	-	CASSADRHNEQFF	TGTGCCAGCAGCGCGGACAGACACAATGAGCAGTTCTTC
TRBJ2-1	-	TRBV5-1	few	CASSLAVGNEQFF	TGCGCCAGCAGCTTGGCCGTGGGCAATGAGCAGTTCTTC
TRBJ2-2	-	TRBV15	-	CATSFPGSTGELFF	TGTGCCACCAGCTTTCCGGGGTCGACCGGGGAGCTGTTTTTT
TRBJ1-5	-	TRBV28	-	CASSLSETGYSNQPQHF	TGTGCCAGCAGTTTATCAGAGACAGGCTATAGCAATCAGCCCCAGCATTTT
TRBJ1-2	-	TRBV4-2	-	CASSADNYGYTF	TGTGCCAGCAGTGCCGATAACTATGGCTACACCTTC
TRBJ2-7	TRBD2	TRBV4-3	-	CASSPLPGGSEQYF	TGCGCCAGCAGCCCTCTCCCCGGGGGGAGCGAGCAGTACTTC
TRBJ1-2	-	TRBV11-2	-	CASSLVTSSVVSYGYTF	TGTGCCAGCAGCTTAGTTACGTCCTCCGTCGTCTCCTATGGCTACACCTTC
TRBJ1-2	TRBD1	TRBV7-8	-	CASSLGTTGGYGYTF	TGTGCCAGCAGCTTAGGAACGACAGGGGGGTATGGCTACACCTTC
TRBJ2-1	-	TRBV4-3	-	CASSQGGTPSYNEQFF	TGCGCCAGCAGCCAAGGGGGCACCCCTTCCTACAATGAGCAGTTCTTC
TRBJ1-5	-	TRBV5-1	-	CASSLWVDQPQHF	TGCGCCAGCAGCCTTTGGGTAGATCAGCCCCAGCATTTT
TRBJ1-1	TRBD1	TRBV27	-	CASSRTDRAYTEAFF	TGTGCCAGCAGCCGAACGGACAGGGCGTACACTGAAGCTTTCTTT
TRBJ2-7	-	TRBV30	-	CAWSPSGRDDEQYF	TGTGCCTGGAGTCCATCAGGGCGGGATGACGAGCAGTACTTC
TRBJ2-7	-	TRBV7-6	-	CASSPEDGTYEQYF	TGTGCCAGCAGCCCCGAGGACGGTACCTACGAGCAGTACTTC
TRBJ2-5	TRBD2	TRBV11-2	-	CASSLDLVASGRRETQYF	TGTGCCAGCAGCTTAGATTTGGTGGCTAGCGGGAGGAGAGAGACCCAGTACTTC
TRBJ2-3	-	TRBV6-6	-	CASSGDEGRVTQYF	TGTGCCAGCAGCGGGGACGAGGGACGTGTTACGCAGTATTTT
TRBJ1-2	-	TRBV6-6	-	CASTRSEGYGYTF	TGTGCCAGCACCCGGAGCGAGGGATATGGCTACACCTTC
TRBJ1-2	-	TRBV14	-	CASSPGDDYGYTF	TGTGCCAGCAGCCCGGGGGACGACTATGGCTACACCTTC
TRBJ2-1	-	TRBV28	-	CASTLTGPYNEQFF	TGTGCCAGCACCCTTACCGGGCCCTACAATGAGCAGTTCTTC
TRBJ1-2	-	TRBV30	-	CAWSSGPGYTF	TGTGCCTGGAGTTCAGGGCCTGGCTACACCTTC
TRBJ2-7	-	TRBV5-1	-	CASSLDRYEQYF	TGCGCCAGCAGCTTGGATAGATACGAGCAGTACTTC
TRBJ2-5	TRBD2	TRBV5-1	-	CASSLWTSQQETQYF	TGCGCCAGCAGCTTGTGGACTAGCCAACAAGAGACCCAGTACTTC
TRBJ2-7	-	TRBV28	-	CASSRRGKTYEQYF	TGTGCCAGCAGTAGACGCGGGAAAACCTACGAGCAGTACTTC
TRBJ2-5	-	TRBV4-3	-	CASSQDRAAAPKQYF	TGCGCCAGCAGCCAAGATAGGGCAGCGGCCCCAAAGCAGTACTTC